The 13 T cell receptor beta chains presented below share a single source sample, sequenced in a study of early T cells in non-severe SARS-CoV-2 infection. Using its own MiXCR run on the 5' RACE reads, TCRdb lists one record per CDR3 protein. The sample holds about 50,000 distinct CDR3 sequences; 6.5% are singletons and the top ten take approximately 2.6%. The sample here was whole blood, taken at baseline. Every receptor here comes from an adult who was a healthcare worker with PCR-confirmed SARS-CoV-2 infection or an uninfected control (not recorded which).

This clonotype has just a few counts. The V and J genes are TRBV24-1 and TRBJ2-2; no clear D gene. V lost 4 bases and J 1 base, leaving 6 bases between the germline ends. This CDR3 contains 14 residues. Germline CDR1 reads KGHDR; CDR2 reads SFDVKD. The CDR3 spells CATSDRKNTGELFF. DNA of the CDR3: TGTGCCACCAGTGACAGAAAGAACACCGGGGAGCTGTTTTTT.

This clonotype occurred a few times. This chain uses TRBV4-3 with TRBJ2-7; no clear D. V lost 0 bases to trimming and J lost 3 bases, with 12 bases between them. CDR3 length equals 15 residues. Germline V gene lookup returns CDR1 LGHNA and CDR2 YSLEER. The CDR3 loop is CASSQDVRGFYEQYF. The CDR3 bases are TGCGCCAGCAGCCAAGATGTTCGAGGTTTCTACGAGCAGTACTTC.

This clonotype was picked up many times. The CDR3 spells CASSLATADAGELFF. CDR3 nucleotides: TGTGCCAGCAGTTTAGCCACAGCGGACGCCGGGGAGCTGTTTTTT. The V and J genes are TRBV28 and TRBJ2-2; weak D call: TRBD2 (5 bases). The V end lost 2 bases, the J end lost 6 bases, and 13 bases lay between the germline ends. Germline V gene data show CDR1 as MDHEN and CDR2 as SYDVKM. The CDR3 loop spans 15 amino acids.

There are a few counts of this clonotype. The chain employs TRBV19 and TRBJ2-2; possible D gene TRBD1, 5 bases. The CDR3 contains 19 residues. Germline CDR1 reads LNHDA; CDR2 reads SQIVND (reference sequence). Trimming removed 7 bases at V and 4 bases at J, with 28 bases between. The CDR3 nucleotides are TGTGCCAGTACCACCAACCTTGGGGCGACGCTGGAACGCACCGGGGAGCTGTTTTTT. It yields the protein CASTTNLGATLERTGELFF.

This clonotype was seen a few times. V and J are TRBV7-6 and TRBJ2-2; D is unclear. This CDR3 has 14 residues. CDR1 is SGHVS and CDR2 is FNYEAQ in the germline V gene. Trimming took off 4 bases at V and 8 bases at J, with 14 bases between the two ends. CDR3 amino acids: CASSWAGVSGELFF. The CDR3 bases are TGTGCCAGCAGCTGGGCCGGCGTTTCGGGGGAGCTGTTTTTT.

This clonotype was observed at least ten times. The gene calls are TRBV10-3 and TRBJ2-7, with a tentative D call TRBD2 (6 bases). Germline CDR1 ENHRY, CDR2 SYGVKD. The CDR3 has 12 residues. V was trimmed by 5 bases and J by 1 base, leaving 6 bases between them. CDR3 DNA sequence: TGTGCCATCAGTCGGGGGTCCTACGAGCAGTACTTC. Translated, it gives CAISRGSYEQYF.

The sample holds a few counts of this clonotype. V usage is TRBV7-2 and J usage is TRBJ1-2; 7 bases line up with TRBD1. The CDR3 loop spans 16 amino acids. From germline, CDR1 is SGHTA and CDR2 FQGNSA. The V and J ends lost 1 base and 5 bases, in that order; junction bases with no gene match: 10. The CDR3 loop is CASSLGDSRLRYGYTF. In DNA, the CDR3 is TGTGCCAGCAGCTTAGGGGACAGTCGACTTCGGTATGGCTACACCTTC.

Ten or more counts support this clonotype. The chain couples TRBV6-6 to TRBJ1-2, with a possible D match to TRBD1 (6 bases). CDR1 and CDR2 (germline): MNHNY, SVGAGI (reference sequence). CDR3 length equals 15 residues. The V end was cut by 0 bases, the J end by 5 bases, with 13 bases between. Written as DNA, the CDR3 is TGTGCCAGCAGTTACTCTGACAGGACAGCATATGGCTACACCTTC. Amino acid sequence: CASSYSDRTAYGYTF.

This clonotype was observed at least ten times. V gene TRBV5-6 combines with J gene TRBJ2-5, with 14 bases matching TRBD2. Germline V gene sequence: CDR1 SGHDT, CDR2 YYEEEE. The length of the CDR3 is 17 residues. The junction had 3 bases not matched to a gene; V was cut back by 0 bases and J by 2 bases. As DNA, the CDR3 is TGTGCCAGCAGCTTGGAGGGACTAGCGGGGGTACAAGAGACCCAGTACTTC. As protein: CASSLEGLAGVQETQYF.

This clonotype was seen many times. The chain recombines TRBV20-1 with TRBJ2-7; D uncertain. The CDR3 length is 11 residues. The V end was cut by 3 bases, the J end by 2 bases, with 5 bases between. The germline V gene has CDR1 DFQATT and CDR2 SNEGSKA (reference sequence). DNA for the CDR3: TGCAGTGCTAGGACCGCCTACGAGCAGTACTTC. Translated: CSARTAYEQYF.

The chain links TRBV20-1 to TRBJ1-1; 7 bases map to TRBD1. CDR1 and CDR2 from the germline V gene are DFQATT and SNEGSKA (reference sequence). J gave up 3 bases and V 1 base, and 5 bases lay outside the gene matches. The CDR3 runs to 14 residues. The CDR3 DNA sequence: TGCAGTGCTAGAGTATGGACAGGCTACACTGAAGCTTTCTTT. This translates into CSARVWTGYTEAFF.

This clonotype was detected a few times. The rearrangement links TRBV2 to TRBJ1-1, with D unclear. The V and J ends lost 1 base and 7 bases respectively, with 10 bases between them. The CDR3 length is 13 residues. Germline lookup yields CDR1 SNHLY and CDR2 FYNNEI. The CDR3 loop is CASSEERESEAFF. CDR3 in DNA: TGTGCCAGCAGTGAAGAGAGGGAGAGTGAAGCTTTCTTT.

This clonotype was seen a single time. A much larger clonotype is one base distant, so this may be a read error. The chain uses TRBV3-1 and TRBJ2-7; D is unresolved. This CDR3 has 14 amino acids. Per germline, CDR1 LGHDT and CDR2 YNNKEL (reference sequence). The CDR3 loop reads CVSSQVPGPYEQYF. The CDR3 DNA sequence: TGTGTCAGCAGCCAAGTTCCCGGCCCCTACGAGCAGTACTTC.